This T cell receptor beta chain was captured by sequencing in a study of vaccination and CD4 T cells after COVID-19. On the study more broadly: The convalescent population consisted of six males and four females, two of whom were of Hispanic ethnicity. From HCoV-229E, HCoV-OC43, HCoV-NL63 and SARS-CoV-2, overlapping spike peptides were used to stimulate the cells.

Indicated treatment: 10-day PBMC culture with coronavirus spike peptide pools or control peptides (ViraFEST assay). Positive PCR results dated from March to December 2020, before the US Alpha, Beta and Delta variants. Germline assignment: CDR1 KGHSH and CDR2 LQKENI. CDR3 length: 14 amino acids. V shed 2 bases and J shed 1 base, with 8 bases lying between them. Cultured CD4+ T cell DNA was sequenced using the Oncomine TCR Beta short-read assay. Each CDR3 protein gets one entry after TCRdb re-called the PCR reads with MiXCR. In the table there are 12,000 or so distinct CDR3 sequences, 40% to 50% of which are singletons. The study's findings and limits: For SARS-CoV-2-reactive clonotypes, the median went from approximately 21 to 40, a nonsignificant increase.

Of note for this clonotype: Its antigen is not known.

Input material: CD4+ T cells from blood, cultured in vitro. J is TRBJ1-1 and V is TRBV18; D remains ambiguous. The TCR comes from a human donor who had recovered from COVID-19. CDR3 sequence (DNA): TGTGCCAGCTCACCAATAGCCAGGAACACTGAAGCTTTCTTT. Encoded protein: CASSPIARNTEAFF.